These T cell receptor beta chains were read from a single sample in a study of regulatory T cells in long-lasting Graves disease. TCRdb re-analysed the multiplex PCR reads in MiXCR, keeping a single row per CDR3 protein. The sample has some 240,000 distinct CDR3 sequences; roughly 18% are singletons. These data also featured in a second study, about T cells in Graves' hyperthyroidism and ophthalmopathy.

This sample comprised peripheral blood mononuclear cells (PBMCs), obtained at new diagnosis, from a patient treated with antithyroid drugs. The receptors derive from a woman in her twenties or thirties with Graves disease. Both conserved end residues are trimmed from each CDR3.

>9|TRBV20-1
SATAGDGYT
>13|TRBV3-1
ASSLGTGGVKEQY
>16|TRBV5-1
ASSLDQGGLAGTYEQY
>12|TRBV27
ASRYRGIGSPLH
>11|TRBV19
ASSSSLLDGYT
>13|TRBV6-1
ASSDQGTDNSPLH
>17|TRBV6-1
ASSEFPGLKSSWAGELF
>14|TRBV4-1
ASSQESARGLDTQY
>12|TRBV2
ASWDWGSYNEQF
>11|TRBV5-1
ASSWEAGHEQF
>10|TRBV28
ASNVPAGGYT
>11|TRBV18
ASSYTSYNEQF
>11|TRBV20-1
SAWGQTYYEQY
>15|TRBV4-1
ASSQVPGGGSNEKLF
>11|TRBV13
ASRTGTVYEQY
>13|TRBV18
ASSPTGGKDQPQH
>11|TRBV10-3
AISGTGNTEAF
>13|TRBV2
ASSEIRGRTGELF
>10|TRBV3-1
ASSRGQGGYT
>13|TRBV19
ASSINWGDYNEQF
>14|TRBV5-5
ASSHLGGDSNQPQH
>12|TRBV27
ASQGLGRNTEAF
>13|TRBV2
ARGLAGKYQETQY